This is a list of T cell receptor beta chains from one sample in a study of shared clonotypes between healthy human individuals. Clones were sequenced by immunoSEQ multiplex PCR, and TCRdb holds only the in-frame ones, with some missing. The data show about 1.1 million clones, about 80% seen once. Sequenced material: memory CD4+ T cells from PBMCs. The receptors shown here come from a man younger than 35 in good health. Some clones in this sample may be carry-over from other donors' samples. CDR3s include the opening cysteine and the closing phenylalanine or tryptophan. D genes are given only for firm matches. Clone size appears in some rows only: once, few, many, or a class for an expanded clone.

.	14	.	TRBJ2-1	TRBV18	TGTGCCAGCTCACCCCTCGGGGTTCGGGGTGAGCAGTTCTTC	CASSPLGVRGEQFF
.	14	.	TRBJ1-1	TRBV5-1	TGCGCCAGCAGCTTGGCCAAGGGGGAAGCTGAAGCTTTCTTT	CASSLAKGEAEAFF
few	13	TRBD1	TRBJ2-5	TRBV5-8	TGTGCCAGCAGCTGGACAGGCCAGGAGACCCAGTACTTC	CASSWTGQETQYF
.	15	.	TRBJ2-1	TRBV11-3	TGTGCCAGCAGCCCCCGAGCGAGCTCCTACAATGAGCAGTTCTTC	CASSPRASSYNEQFF
.	11	.	TRBJ1-4	TRBV20-1	TGCAGTGCCGAGGTGAATGAAAAACTGTTTTTT	CSAEVNEKLFF
.	12	TRBD2	TRBJ2-7	TRBV28	TGTGCCAGCACCGGGGGGAACTACGAGCAGTACTTC	CASTGGNYEQYF
.	14	.	TRBJ1-1	TRBV7-2	TGTGCCAGCAGCCAAAGTGGGGTTAACACTGAAGCTTTCTTT	CASSQSGVNTEAFF
.	15	.	TRBJ2-7	TRBV27	TGTGCCAGCAGTTTCTCCCCTGGTGGGGGGTACGAGCAGTACTTC	CASSFSPGGGYEQYF
.	15	.	TRBJ2-7	TRBV5-4	TGTGCCAGCAGCTTGGCGTCAGGTGGGGGCTACGAGCAGTACTTC	CASSLASGGGYEQYF
once	15	TRBD1	TRBJ2-7	TRBV7-2	TGTGCCAGCAGCCAGGACAGGGGAAGCTCCTACGAGCAGTACTTC	CASSQDRGSSYEQYF
.	13	.	TRBJ2-5	TRBV5-4	TGTGCCAGCAGCTTGGATCTAGGAGAGACCCAGTACTTC	CASSLDLGETQYF
.	16	TRBD2	TRBJ2-3	TRBV7-3	TGTGCCAGCAGCTTAATTAGCGGGAGGGCCGTAGATACGCAGTATTTT	CASSLISGRAVDTQYF
many	13	.	TRBJ2-1	TRBV4-2	TGTGCCAGCAGCCTTAGGAAAGGGGATGAGCAGTTCTTC	CASSLRKGDEQFF
.	16	.	TRBJ2-1	TRBV6-5	TGTGCCAGCAGTTACTCCCTCGCGAGCTCCTACAATGAGCAGTTCTTC	CASSYSLASSYNEQFF
.	15	TRBD1	TRBJ2-7	TRBV6-6	TGTGCCAGCAGCCTTAGGACAGGGGGTGTCAACGAGCAGTACTTC	CASSLRTGGVNEQYF
.	13	.	TRBJ2-5	TRBV18	TGTGCCAGCTCACCACCGTCACGGGAGACCCAGTACTTC	CASSPPSRETQYF
.	15	TRBD2	TRBJ2-1	TRBV5-1	TGCGCCAGCAGCGCGGGAGTAGGATTGGCCAATGAGCAGTTCTTC	CASSAGVGLANEQFF
.	16	TRBD1	TRBJ2-1	TRBV2	TGTGCCAGCAGACCAACCGGACAGGGGAGTTTCAATGAGCAGTTCTTC	CASRPTGQGSFNEQFF
.	14	.	TRBJ1-4	TRBV2	TGTGCCAGCAGTGTTAACCGGGGGGATGAAAAACTGTTTTTT	CASSVNRGDEKLFF
.	14	.	TRBJ2-3	TRBV7-3	TGTGCCAGCAGCTTAAGTCCGACCACAGATACGCAGTATTTT	CASSLSPTTDTQYF
.	20	.	TRBJ2-3	TRBV7-8	TGTGCCAGCAGCTCCCCCCGGCGGGGAGTGGGGGTAGGGAGTACAGATACGCAGTATTTT	CASSSPRRGVGVGSTDTQYF
.	16	.	TRBJ2-6	TRBV7-3	TGTGCCAGCAGCTTTCTCGGGCCTGGAGGGGCCAACGTCCTGACTTTC	CASSFLGPGGANVLTF
.	14	TRBD1	TRBJ1-2	TRBV28	TGTGCCACCCTCACAGGGGGTAGCGACTATGGCTACACCTTC	CATLTGGSDYGYTF
.	13	.	TRBJ1-5	TRBV29-1	TGCAGCGTTGTAACGGGTCTAGGCCAGCCCCAGCATTTT	CSVVTGLGQPQHF
once	12	.	TRBJ2-2	TRBV18	TGTGCCAGCCCTACTAGCACCGGGGAGCTGTTTTTT	CASPTSTGELFF
.	12	.	TRBJ2-7	TRBV29-1	TGCAGCGTTTTAATGGCTAGCGAGAAGCAGTACTTC	CSVLMASEKQYF
.	14	TRBD2	TRBJ2-7	TRBV11-2	TGTGCCAGCAGCGTTATAGCGGGAGGCCACGAGCAGTACTTC	CASSVIAGGHEQYF
.	15	.	TRBJ2-5	TRBV9	TGTGCCAGCAGCGTAGCCCGGGGTCTTCAAGAGACCCAGTACTTC	CASSVARGLQETQYF
.	15	.	TRBJ1-1	TRBV5-5	TGTGCCAGCAGCTTGCGTCCGGCTAGAGGGACTGAAGCTTTCTTT	CASSLRPARGTEAFF
once	15	TRBD2	TRBJ2-2	TRBV11-2	TGTGCCAGCAGCGCGTCTAGCGGGAGTGTCGGGGAGCTGTTTTTT	CASSASSGSVGELFF
once	14	.	TRBJ2-3	TRBV7-9	TGTGCCAGCAGCACAGGGAGTGGCACAGATACGCAGTATTTT	CASSTGSGTDTQYF
.	17	.	TRBJ2-1	TRBV7-9	TGTGCCAGCAGCTTAGGTGTAGAACTAGTATTTTACAATGAGCAGTTCTTC	CASSLGVELVFYNEQFF
.	14	.	TRBJ1-1	TRBV9	TGTGCCAGCAGCGTAGGTATAGGAAACACTGAAGCTTTCTTT	CASSVGIGNTEAFF
.	12	.	TRBJ1-2	TRBV28	TGTGCCAGCAGCACAAGTAGCTATGGCTACACCTTC	CASSTSSYGYTF
.	14	.	TRBJ2-3	TRBV2	TGTGCCAGCAAGCGCCAAACTAGCACAGATACGCAGTATTTT	CASKRQTSTDTQYF
.	13	TRBD1	TRBJ2-4	TRBV29-1	TGCAGCGTTCCTGACAGGGGGGAAAACATTCAGTACTTC	CSVPDRGENIQYF
.	16	.	TRBJ1-3	TRBV28	TGTGCCAGCAGTTTCCGGACGGCGATCACTGGAAACACCATATATTTT	CASSFRTAITGNTIYF
.	13	.	TRBJ1-1	TRBV18	TGTGCCAGCTCCCCCAGGGAGGTCGCTGAAGCTTTCTTT	CASSPREVAEAFF
.	15	.	TRBJ2-7	TRBV11-2	TGTGCCAGCGGGGGAAGATCACAGGGTTGGTACGAGCAGTACTTC	CASGGRSQGWYEQYF
.	14	TRBD1	TRBJ1-4	TRBV4-1	TGCGCCAGCAGCCGAGTAACAGGGGTGGAAAAACTGTTTTTT	CASSRVTGVEKLFF
.	14	TRBD1	TRBJ2-7	TRBV5-1	TGCGCCAGCAGCTTGGAGGCAGGGGGCCACGAGCAGTACTTC	CASSLEAGGHEQYF
.	14	.	TRBJ2-7	TRBV9	TGTGCCAGCAGCGTAGATTGGGGGACCGCCGAGCAGTACTTC	CASSVDWGTAEQYF
many	14	.	TRBJ1-1	TRBV7-9	TGTGCCAGCAGCTTAATGGGGACGAACACTGAAGCTTTCTTT	CASSLMGTNTEAFF
.	16	.	TRBJ2-1	TRBV7-3	TGTGCCAGCAGCTTAAGGGCGGCCAGCTCCTACAATGAGCAGTTCTTC	CASSLRAASSYNEQFF
.	15	TRBD1	TRBJ2-5	TRBV5-1	TGCGCCAGCAGCTCCGGGACAGGGGTGGGGGAGACCCAGTACTTC	CASSSGTGVGETQYF
.	14	.	TRBJ2-7	TRBV10-3	TGTGCCAGTACTATAGCGGCACTTTCCTACGAGCAGTACTTC	CASTIAALSYEQYF